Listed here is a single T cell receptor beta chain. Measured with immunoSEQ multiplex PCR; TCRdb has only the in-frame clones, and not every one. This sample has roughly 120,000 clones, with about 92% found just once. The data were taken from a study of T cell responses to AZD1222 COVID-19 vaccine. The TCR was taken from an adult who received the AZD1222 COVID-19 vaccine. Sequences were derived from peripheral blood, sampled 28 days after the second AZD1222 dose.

CDR3 in amino acids: CASGLDRGSEAFF. CDR3 in DNA: TGTGCTAGTGGCCTCGACAGGGGGTCTGAAGCTTTCTTT. J is TRBJ1-1 and V is TRBV12-5; 9 bases are shared with TRBD1. CDR1 is LGHNT, CDR2 FRNRAP, per germline. The junction had 5 bases not matched to a gene; V was cut back by 6 bases and J by 6 bases. The CDR3 contains 13 residues.